Shown below are 21 T cell receptor beta chains from a single sample sequenced in a study of molecular identifiers for immune sequencing clone quantification. MiXCR was run by TCRdb on the PCR reads, yielding one entry per CDR3 protein. The profile shows about 40,000 distinct CDR3 sequences, around 20% of them singletons. Sequenced: naive CD8+ T cells from blood, with Jurkat cell RNA spiked in. Subset defined: FACS-sorted CD8+CD4-CCR7+CD45RA+ naive T cells. These receptors were collected from a human donor in good health. Some libraries in this study had Jurkat cell RNA spiked in.

Worth noting for this clonotype: This may stem from a read error, because a much larger clone lies one nucleotide away. This chain uses TRBV12-3 or TRBV12-4 with TRBJ2-6, with D maybe TRBD1 (5 bases). The CDR3 loop spans 15 amino acids. This chain's CDR3 is CASSLSQTGANILTF. The CDR3 coding sequence is TGTGCCAGCAGTTTATCGCAGACTGGGGCCAACATCCTGACTTTC.

This clonotype has more than one count but fewer than ten. The chain carries TRBV19 and TRBJ1-5; no clear D. This CDR3 is built from 16 residues. The germline V gene has CDR1 LNHDA and CDR2 SQIVND (reference sequence). V lost 3 bases and J lost 0, with 12 bases in between. The CDR3 spells CASSIWIYDSNQPQHF. The CDR3 DNA follows: TGTGCCAGTAGTATTTGGATTTACGATAGCAATCAGCCCCAGCATTTT.

Concerning this clonotype itself: One base away lies a much larger clone, so this may be a sequencing read error. The V and J genes are TRBV20-1 and TRBJ2-3; the D is unclear. CDR1 and CDR2 (germline): DFQATT, SNEGSKA (reference sequence). The CDR3 has 15 residues. V shed 3 bases and J shed 2 bases, with 15 bases lying between them. The CDR3: CSASWAESNTDTQYF. The CDR3 DNA is TGCAGTGCTAGTTGGGCAGAGTCTAACACAGATACGCAGTATTTT.

This clonotype is labeled as medium-sized. J is TRBJ2-2 and V is TRBV29-1; D might be TRBD1 or TRBD2, each matching 6 bases. Germline CDR1 SQVTM, CDR2 ANQGSEA. The CDR3 has 12 amino acids. Trimming took 4 bases from V and 6 from J, leaving 9 bases between them. The CDR3 region has the DNA TGCAGCGTTGTGGGGGGCTCCGGGGAGCTGTTTTTT. It codes for CSVVGGSGELFF.

This clonotype was detected a few times. The rearrangement joins TRBV20-1 to TRBJ2-1; no firm D call. V lost 2 bases, J lost 8 bases, and 7 bases lay in between. The CDR3 has 11 amino acids. Germline CDR1 reads DFQATT; CDR2 reads SNEGSKA (reference sequence). This chain's CDR3 is CSARWVDEQFF. For the CDR3, the DNA is TGCAGTGCTAGATGGGTGGATGAGCAGTTCTTC.

This clonotype occurred many times. The rearrangement links TRBV6-2 or TRBV6-3 to TRBJ2-2; tentative D call: TRBD2 (5 bases). Germline-derived CDR1 and CDR2 are MNHEY and SVGEGT. The CDR3 length is 13 residues. With 2 bases removed from V and 7 bases from J, the gap between germline ends came to 8 bases. The CDR3 is CASSYEGSGELFF. The DNA for the CDR3 is TGTGCCAGCAGTTACGAGGGTAGCGGGGAGCTGTTTTTT.

This sequence joins TRBV9 and TRBJ2-1; 9 positions match TRBD1. The J segment lost 10 bases and the V segment lost 3 bases, leaving 11 bases of the junction unmatched. Per germline, CDR1 SGDLS and CDR2 YYNGEE. CDR3 length equals 15 residues. In nucleotides, the CDR3 is TGTGCCAGCAGCGAAGGGACAGGGAGTGTATACGAGCAGTTCTTC. Translating it yields CASSEGTGSVYEQFF.

As concerns this clonotype: This could be a read error, since a much larger clone is one nucleotide away. The CDR3 DNA reads TGCAGCGTTGAATCTGATAGGACCGACTACAATGAGCAGCTCTTC. The encoded protein is CSVESDRTDYNEQLF. V and J are TRBV29-1 and TRBJ2-1, with a tentative D call TRBD2 (5 bases). Germline V gene sequence: CDR1 SQVTM, CDR2 ANQGSEA. The CDR3 has 15 residues.

There are many counts of this clonotype. This chain uses TRBV20-1 with TRBJ2-2; no firm D call. The CDR3 runs 14 residues. Trimming cost V 6 bases and J 0 bases, with 11 bases left between them. From germline, CDR1 is DFQATT and CDR2 SNEGSKA (reference sequence). The CDR3 DNA is TGCAGTGCCGACCCGGTCGCGAACACCGGGGAGCTGTTTTTT. As protein: CSADPVANTGELFF.

This clonotype was found many times. The V gene is TRBV4-3, the J gene TRBJ2-1; D gene unclear. Trimming removed 0 bases from V and 3 bases from J, with 15 bases in between. Germline loops: CDR1 LGHNA, CDR2 YSLEER. This CDR3 spans 17 amino acids. The CDR3, as DNA: TGCGCCAGCAGCCAAGATAATATGGTAGCTGGCTACAATGAGCAGTTCTTC. Its translation: CASSQDNMVAGYNEQFF.

With respect to this clonotype: A much larger clone differs by one base, so this may be a read error. The J gene is TRBJ2-1, the V gene TRBV18; 7 bases align to TRBD2. The germline V gene encodes CDR1 KGHSH and CDR2 LQKENI. The V gene end was trimmed by 6 bases and the J gene end by 0 bases; junction bases not matched to a gene: 11. This CDR3 comprises 17 residues. CDR3 sequence: CASSRTLAGSSYNEQFF. The CDR3 DNA sequence: TGTGCCAGCTCGCGCACTTTAGCGGGTAGCTCCTACAATGAGCAGTTCTTC.

This clonotype was found a few times. The chain carries TRBV7-9 and TRBJ1-1; the match to TRBD1 covers 7 bases. CDR1 SEHNR and CDR2 FQNEAQ come from the germline V gene (reference sequence). Trimming cost V 7 bases and J 8 bases; bases outside gene matches: 13. The CDR3 is 14 residues long. CDR3 nucleotide sequence: TGTGCCAGCAATAAGGGGCTGGACAGGCTGGAAGCTTTCTTT. Its protein is CASNKGLDRLEAFF.

This clonotype was observed many times. The chain couples TRBV7-6 to TRBJ2-7, with 7 bases lining up with TRBD2. The CDR3 extends over 15 amino acids. V lost 2 bases and J lost 4; bases outside the gene matches: 8. CDR1 and CDR2 (germline): SGHVS, FNYEAQ. The CDR3 nucleotides read TGTGCCAGCAGCTTAATGGCGGGAGAATCGTACGAGCAGTACTTC. Its protein is CASSLMAGESYEQYF.

This clonotype occurred a few times. The chain employs TRBV10-2 and TRBJ1-5; possible D gene TRBD1, 5 bases. Germline CDR1 reads WSHSY; CDR2 reads SAAADI. This CDR3 is 14 amino acids long. V gave up 10 bases and J gave up 1 base, with 14 bases separating them. CDR3 sequence reads: CATWGRGSNQPQHF. As DNA, the CDR3 is TGCGCCACTTGGGGCCGGGGGAGCAATCAGCCCCAGCATTTT.

J is TRBJ2-7 and V is TRBV15, with TRBD2 as a possible D gene (6 bases). The CDR3 spans 12 residues. Trimming cost V 11 bases and J 3 bases, with 14 bases left between them. The germline CDR1 and CDR2 sequences are LNHNV and YYDKDF (reference sequence). This CDR3 reads CASGGGDYEQYF. The CDR3, as DNA: TGTGCCTCCGGTGGCGGGGACTACGAGCAGTACTTC. The full variable domain, completed using reference TRBV15 and TRBJ2-7, is DAMVIQNPRYQVTQFGKPVTLSCSQTLNHNVMYWYQQKSSQAPKLLFHYYDKDFNNEADTPDNFQSRRPNTSFCFLDIRSPGLGDTAMYLCASGGGDYEQYFGPGTRLTVT.

This clonotype was seen ten or more times. This chain links TRBV5-1 with TRBJ2-7, with D uncertain. The V gene lost 0 bases and the J gene lost 3 bases, with 10 bases spanning the gap. CDR1 is SGHRS and CDR2 is YFSETQ in the germline V gene. The CDR3 covers 14 residues. CDR3 in amino acids: CASSLGTANYEQYF. CDR3 nucleotide sequence: TGCGCCAGCAGCTTGGGAACTGCCAACTACGAGCAGTACTTC. Complete variable domain (other parts from reference TRBV5-1 and TRBJ2-7): KAGVTQTPRYLIKTRGQQVTLSCSPISGHRSVSWYQQTPGQGLQFLFEYFSETQRNKGNFPGRFSGRQFSNSRSEMNVSTLELGDSALYLCASSLGTANYEQYFGPGTRLTVT.

About this clonotype itself: A much larger clone lies a single base off, so this may be a read error. The chain carries TRBV6-2 or TRBV6-3 and TRBJ2-7, with TRBD2 identical over 7 bases. Trimming removed 5 bases from V and 4 bases from J; junction bases left unmatched: 5. Germline CDR1 and CDR2: MNHEY and SVGEGT. The CDR3 sequence is 13 residues long. The CDR3 nucleotides read TGTGCCAGCAGTCCAAGCGGGACTTACGAGCAGTACTTC. As protein: CASSPSGTYEQYF.

This clonotype was recorded many times. The genes are TRBV7-9 and TRBJ2-1; D is unclear. There are 12 residues in the CDR3. The germline V gene has CDR1 SEHNR and CDR2 FQNEAQ (reference sequence). Trimming cost V 5 bases and J 5 bases, with 7 bases left between them. CDR3 region: CASSPPNNEQFF. In nucleotides, the CDR3 is TGTGCCAGCAGCCCCCCGAACAATGAGCAGTTCTTC.

Remarks on this clonotype: A much larger clone differs from this one at a single base, so this may be a read error. The CDR3, as DNA: TGTGCCAGCAGTGCCAGCCGACTAGAAAAACTGTCTTTT. It encodes CASSASRLEKLSF. The genes are TRBV12-3 or TRBV12-4 and TRBJ1-4; no definite D call. CDR3 size: 13 residues.

Only one count was recorded for this clonotype. This chain links TRBV28 with TRBJ2-7; TRBD1 might be the D (6 bases). Between the trimmed V and J ends, which lost 7 bases and 2 bases, there was a span of 15 bases. The CDR3 length is 14 residues. Germline CDR1 reads MDHEN; CDR2 reads SYDVKM. The CDR3 is CASILQGMPYEQYF. The CDR3 DNA reads as TGTGCCAGCATACTCCAGGGGATGCCCTACGAGCAGTACTTC.

This clonotype was recorded at least ten times. This chain connects TRBV7-3 to TRBJ2-3; 7 nucleotides align to TRBD2. Trimming cost V 4 bases and J 3 bases; bases outside gene matches: 7. The CDR3 has 15 amino acids. Germline CDR1 is SGHTA and CDR2 is FQGTGA. The CDR3 spells CASSSAGALTDTQYF. The DNA of the CDR3 is TGTGCCAGCAGCTCGGCGGGAGCGCTGACAGATACGCAGTATTTT.